The text below deals with one TCR beta chain. This record belongs to a study of cytotoxic CD8 clonotypes in ibrutinib-treated CLL. About the research overall: Results showed 25 or so partial and 2 complete responses; following median approximately 73 months, roughly 15 remained remitted, approximately 12 advanced.

The method was immunoSEQ multiplex PCR; TCRdb's version includes in-frame clones alone and lacks a portion of them. The table has approximately 100,000 clones, roughly 60% seen once. Looked up from germline, CDR1 is LGHNA and CDR2 is YNFKEQ. The CDR3 is 15 residues long. The V segment lost 0 bases and the J segment 10 bases; nucleotides outside the gene matches: 10. This TCR derives from a human donor with chronic lymphocytic leukemia. The chain recombines TRBV4-2 with TRBJ1-2; 8 nucleotides line up with TRBD1. Material: PBMCs, obtained after 24 months of ibrutinib treatment. The CDR3 nucleotides read TGTGCCAGCAGCCAAGAGCCGGGACAGGTCCCTTTCTACACCTTC. It yields the protein CASSQEPGQVPFYTF.